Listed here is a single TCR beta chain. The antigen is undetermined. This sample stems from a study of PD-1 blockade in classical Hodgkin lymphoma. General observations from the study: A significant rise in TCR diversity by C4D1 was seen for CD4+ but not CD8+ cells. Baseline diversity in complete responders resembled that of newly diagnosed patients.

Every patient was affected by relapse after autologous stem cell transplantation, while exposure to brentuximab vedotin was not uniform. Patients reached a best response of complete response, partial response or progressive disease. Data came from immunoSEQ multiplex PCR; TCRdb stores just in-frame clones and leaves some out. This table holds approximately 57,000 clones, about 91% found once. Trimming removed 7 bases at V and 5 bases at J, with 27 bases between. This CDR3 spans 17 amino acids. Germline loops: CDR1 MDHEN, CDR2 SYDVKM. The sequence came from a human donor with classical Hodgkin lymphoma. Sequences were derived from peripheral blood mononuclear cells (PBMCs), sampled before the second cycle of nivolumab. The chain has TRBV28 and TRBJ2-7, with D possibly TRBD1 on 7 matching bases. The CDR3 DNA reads TGTGCCAGCACCATTCGGAGGGGGCCCTCGGGAGTTCACGAGCAGTACTTC. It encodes CASTIRRGPSGVHEQYF.